This is a list of T cell receptor beta chains from one sample in a study of blood T cell repertoires in COVID-19. Here immunoSEQ multiplex PCR was the method, and the copy in TCRdb shows in-frame clones only, minus some. Among about 150,000 clones listed, roughly 89% were seen once. The specimen sequenced was peripheral blood. The receptors originated from a woman aged 45 to 65 with acute or convalescent COVID-19. CDR3s include the opening cysteine and the closing phenylalanine or tryptophan. D genes are given only for firm matches. A row's size may be missing; if present it is once, few, many or a size class.

V gene	J gene	D gene	clone size	CDR3 protein	CDR3 DNA
TRBV19	TRBJ1-1	NA	NA	CASSIDRYEAFF	TGTGCCAGTAGTATAGATCGGTATGAAGCTTTCTTT
TRBV21-1	TRBJ2-1	NA	NA	CASSMGLYKRDSSSEQFF	TGTGCCAGCAGCATGGGGCTTTATAAACGAGACAGTTCTTCTGAGCAGTTCTTC
TRBV19	TRBJ2-7	TRBD2	NA	CASSTHTKQGTSGRNQLYEQYF	TGTGCCAGTAGTACCCACACGAAGCAGGGCACTAGCGGGAGGAATCAACTCTACGAGCAGTACTTC
TRBV7-9	TRBJ2-1	NA	NA	CASSDRLSSYNEQFF	TGTGCCAGCAGTGACCGACTAAGCTCCTACAATGAGCAGTTCTTC
TRBV9	TRBJ1-5	TRBD1	NA	CASSVGGGQGHQPQHF	TGTGCCAGCAGCGTAGGGGGAGGACAGGGCCATCAGCCCCAGCATTTT
TRBV5-5	TRBJ1-4	TRBD1	NA	CASSSVTGGDEKLFF	TGTGCCAGCAGCTCCGTAACAGGGGGCGATGAAAAACTGTTTTTT
TRBV11-2	TRBJ2-3	TRBD2	NA	CASSLEGGREDTQYF	TGTGCCAGCAGCTTAGAGGGCGGGAGAGAAGATACGCAGTATTTT
TRBV7-3	TRBJ2-1	TRBD2	few	CASSLNRLAGDANEQFF	TGTGCCAGCAGCTTAAATCGACTAGCGGGAGATGCCAATGAGCAGTTCTTC
TRBV5-1	TRBJ2-2	NA	NA	CASSFRDTGELFF	TGCGCCAGCAGCTTCAGGGACACCGGGGAGCTGTTTTTT
TRBV2	TRBJ2-3	TRBD2	NA	CASRQTSGGAADTQYF	TGTGCCAGCCGACAGACTAGCGGGGGGGCAGCAGATACGCAGTATTTT
TRBV4-2	TRBJ2-7	NA	NA	CASSQDPGGAAGLSYEQYF	TGTGCCAGCAGCCAAGACCCTGGGGGTGCGGCGGGGTTATCCTACGAGCAGTACTTC
TRBV5-1	TRBJ2-3	NA	NA	CASSLVPGTGTDTQYF	TGCGCCAGCAGCTTGGTACCGGGAACGGGCACAGATACGCAGTATTTT
TRBV19	TRBJ1-5	NA	NA	CASSIADFSNQPQHF	TGTGCCAGTAGTATCGCAGACTTTAGCAATCAGCCCCAGCATTTT
TRBV7-9	TRBJ2-3	TRBD2	NA	CASSLTSGGADTQYF	TGTGCCAGCAGCTTAACTAGCGGGGGTGCAGATACGCAGTATTTT
TRBV6-5	TRBJ1-2	NA	NA	CASSSGSNYGYTF	TGTGCCAGCAGTTCGGGGTCTAACTATGGCTACACCTTC
TRBV5-1	TRBJ2-1	TRBD2	once	CASSLDPAGGRENNEQFF	TGCGCCAGCAGCTTGGACCCAGCGGGGGGGCGGGAGAACAATGAGCAGTTCTTC
TRBV4-2	TRBJ1-2	NA	once	CASSQNQGVTLWTF	TGTGCCAGCAGCCAAAACCAAGGGGTGACACTCTGGACCTTC
TRBV19	TRBJ2-3	NA	NA	CASSIGDRAGSTDTQYF	TGTGCCAGTAGTATCGGGGACCGGGCGGGGAGCACAGATACGCAGTATTTT
TRBV6-5	TRBJ1-1	NA	NA	CASSYSYRADTEAFF	TGTGCCAGCAGTTACTCGTACAGGGCGGACACTGAAGCTTTCTTT
TRBV3-1/TRBV3-2	TRBJ2-2	TRBD1	NA	CASSQDLGTVNTGELFF	TGTGCCAGCAGCCAAGATCTCGGGACAGTGAACACCGGGGAGCTGTTTTTT
TRBV7-8	TRBJ2-7	TRBD1	NA	CASSLVGTGTYEQYF	TGTGCCAGCAGCTTAGTAGGGACAGGGACCTACGAGCAGTACTTC
TRBV4-1	TRBJ1-1	TRBD1	NA	CASSPRDRVEAFF	TGCGCCAGCAGCCCCCGGGACAGGGTCGAAGCTTTCTTT
TRBV6-6	TRBJ2-4	NA	NA	CASNQNSGAKNIQYF	TGTGCCAGCAATCAAAATTCAGGAGCCAAAAACATTCAGTACTTC
TRBV6-9	TRBJ1-1	NA	NA	CASSYWVQGRNTEAFF	TGTGCCAGCAGTTATTGGGTACAGGGTCGGAACACTGAAGCTTTCTTT
TRBV3-1/TRBV3-2	TRBJ1-2	NA	NA	CASSQAAGMNYGYTF	TGTGCCAGCAGCCAAGCAGCAGGCATGAACTATGGCTACACCTTC
TRBV19	TRBJ2-3	NA	NA	CASSIGGRTATDTQYF	TGTGCCAGTAGTATCGGGGGAAGGACGGCCACAGATACGCAGTATTTT
TRBV6-6	TRBJ2-7	NA	NA	CASSYLANYEQYF	TGTGCCAGCAGTTATCTAGCTAACTACGAGCAGTACTTC
TRBV9	TRBJ1-1	NA	NA	CASSATPDRLGTEAFF	TGTGCCAGCAGCGCCACCCCCGACAGGCTGGGAACTGAAGCTTTCTTT
TRBV19	TRBJ1-1	NA	NA	CASSGTLNTEAFF	TGTGCCAGTTCAGGGACTTTGAACACTGAAGCTTTCTTT
TRBV11-1	TRBJ1-1	TRBD1	few	CASSSLQGDTEAFF	TGTGCCAGCAGCTCCCTACAGGGGGACACTGAAGCTTTCTTT
TRBV5-5	TRBJ1-1	NA	NA	CASSITENTEAFF	TGTGCCAGCAGCATTACAGAGAACACTGAAGCTTTCTTT
TRBV11-2	TRBJ2-3	TRBD1	NA	CASSAPGGIPTDTQYF	TGTGCCAGCAGCGCACCAGGGGGCATCCCTACAGATACGCAGTATTTT
TRBV5-1	TRBJ2-1	NA	NA	CASSLAGTTSYNEQFF	TGCGCCAGCAGCTTGGCCGGGACAACCTCCTACAATGAGCAGTTCTTC